This T cell receptor beta chain was documented in a study of cytomegalovirus exposure and HLA in healthy donors. Study results and limitations: Specificity of three CMV-associated chains for CMV antigens was verified in vitro. Despite most TCR sequences being rare, some public TCRs occurred in many donors.

Primers included in the PCR were 60 Vbeta and 13 Jbeta primers. Assay: immunoSEQ multiplex PCR; the TCRdb copy retains only in-frame clones and omits some. This sample carries more than 95,000 clones, roughly four fifths of them seen once, and the ten largest clones take under 1.5%. The CDR3 loop spans 15 amino acids. Germline CDR1 is MNHEY and CDR2 is SMNVEV (reference sequence). Trimming shortened V by 8 bases and J by 7 bases, and 20 bases separated the two germline ends. Comment on this clone: Antigen specificity is unknown.

This chain joins TRBV27 and TRBJ2-2; TRBD2 might be the D (6 bases). The sequencing input was PBMCs. This TCR was recovered from a man in his forties or fifties in good health and CMV-seronegative. The CDR3 sequence is CASRLGGVSGGELFF. CDR3 DNA: TGTGCCAGCCGTCTCGGGGGTGTTTCCGGCGGGGAGCTGTTTTTT.